Shown below are 18 T cell receptor beta chains from a single sample sequenced in a study of cytomegalovirus exposure and HLA in healthy donors. The PCR made use of 60 Vbeta and 13 Jbeta primers. Using immunoSEQ multiplex PCR, the repertoire was profiled, and TCRdb retains in-frame clones only, with some absent. The data show 150,000 or so clones, roughly 73% seen once. Sample: PBMCs. Receptors originate from a woman aged 40 to 55 in good health and CMV-seropositive.

The rearrangement joins TRBV7-9 to TRBJ2-5; 13 bases are a match to TRBD2. The germline V gene has CDR1 SEHNR and CDR2 FQNEAQ (reference sequence). The CDR3 length is 19 residues. The trim removed 2 bases at V and 4 bases at J, leaving 13 bases unmatched. For the CDR3, the DNA is TGTGCCAGCAGCTTATCCGGACTAGCGGGAGTTCGGGTCGGAGAGACCCAGTACTTC. Translation gives CASSLSGLAGVRVGETQYF.

The CDR3 is CASSQGSGFNEKLFF. CDR3 DNA: TGCGCCAGCAGCCAAGGGTCAGGGTTTAATGAAAAACTGTTTTTT. V usage is TRBV4-3 and J usage is TRBJ1-4, with D possibly being TRBD1 (5 bases). This CDR3 contains 15 residues. The germline gives CDR1 LGHNA, CDR2 YSLEER. V lost 1 base, J lost 4 bases, and 10 bases lay in between.

The chain joins TRBV28 to TRBJ1-2; D is ambiguous. Trimming shortened V by 4 bases and J by 13 bases, and 22 bases separated the two germline ends. This CDR3 spans 14 amino acids. Germline CDR1 is MDHEN and CDR2 is SYDVKM. DNA of the CDR3: TGTGCCAGCAGTTCCCCGGGGTTTGGCCCGGCCGGCACCTTC. Amino acid sequence: CASSSPGFGPAGTF.

V gene TRBV9 combines with J gene TRBJ1-6, with TRBD1 identical over 7 bases. V was pared by 0 bases and J by 7 bases, with 1 base of the junction left unmatched. CDR3 size: 14 residues. Germline CDR1 is SGDLS and CDR2 is YYNGEE. The CDR3 reads CASSVDRGNSPLHF. As DNA, the CDR3 is TGTGCCAGCAGCGTAGACAGGGGAAATTCACCCCTCCACTTT.

The CDR3 loop reads CASSQVTPEGGTEAFF. CDR3 sequence (DNA): TGTGCCAGCAGCCAAGTAACACCCGAGGGTGGCACTGAAGCTTTCTTT. The rearrangement joins TRBV4-2 to TRBJ1-1; the D is unclear. V lost 1 base to trimming and J lost 4 bases, with 16 bases between them. CDR3 length: 16 residues. Germline-derived CDR1 and CDR2 are LGHNA and YNFKEQ.

The J gene is TRBJ2-3, the V gene TRBV11-2, with 13 bases lining up with TRBD2. The CDR3 has 19 residues. Germline trimming cut 3 bases from V and 5 bases from J; bases unmatched to any gene: 14. CDR1 SGHAT and CDR2 FQNNGV come from the germline V gene. CDR3 residues: CASSFVRTSGRARGDTQYF. CDR3 coding DNA: TGTGCCAGCAGCTTTGTTCGAACTAGCGGGAGGGCCCGTGGAGATACGCAGTATTTT.

This chain joins TRBV7-9 and TRBJ1-1; the D is unclear. Germline V gene data show CDR1 as SEHNR and CDR2 as FQNEAQ (reference sequence). CDR3 length: 14 amino acids. V was cut by 5 bases and J by 7 bases, with 17 bases left in between. CDR3 coding DNA: TGTGCCAGCAGCCCCGTGGGAGTGGTAAATGAAGCTTTCTTT. Its protein is CASSPVGVVNEAFF.

In its sample, this clone was seen a few times. The chain has TRBV28 and TRBJ2-1; 8 positions agree with TRBD2. V shed 5 bases, J shed 2 bases, and the junction held 11 bases outside the gene matches. The germline CDR1 and CDR2 sequences are MDHEN and SYDVKM. This CDR3 has 17 residues. CDR3 amino acids: CASSVPIVAGTYNEQFF. CDR3 sequence (DNA): TGTGCCAGCAGTGTCCCCATTGTAGCGGGAACCTACAATGAGCAGTTCTTC.

The chain joins TRBV7-2 to TRBJ2-3, with TRBD2 matching 11 bases. Germline CDR1 is SGHTA and CDR2 is FQGNSA. Trimming cost V 5 bases and J 2 bases; bases outside gene matches: 6. The CDR3 runs 16 residues. CDR3 sequence (DNA): TGTGCCAGCAGCCGACAGACTAGCGGGGTCACAGATACGCAGTATTTT. Its protein is CASSRQTSGVTDTQYF.

The chain couples TRBV7-9 to TRBJ1-5; D gene ambiguous. This CDR3 spans 12 amino acids. The germline V gene has CDR1 SEHNR and CDR2 FQNEAQ (reference sequence). Deletions cut 6 bases from V and 4 bases from J, with 7 bases between. The CDR3 spells CASSGGNQPQHF. The CDR3 bases are TGTGCCAGCAGTGGCGGAAATCAGCCCCAGCATTTT.

This clone was counted a few times. The chain uses TRBV2 and TRBJ2-7; 11 nucleotides align to TRBD1. V trimming: 4 bases; J trimming: 5 bases; junction bases outside the gene matches: 4. CDR1 is SNHLY, CDR2 FYNNEI, per germline. The CDR3 runs to 14 residues. Written as DNA, the CDR3 is TGTGCCAGCAGTGCGGACAGGGGGCACCACGAGCAGTACTTC. Encoded protein: CASSADRGHHEQYF.

V usage is TRBV5-4 and J usage is TRBJ2-1; tentative D call: TRBD1 (6 bases). Germline V gene data show CDR1 as SGHNT and CDR2 as YYREEE (reference sequence). CDR3 size: 14 residues. The V and J ends lost 3 bases and 5 bases respectively, with 12 bases between them. Here the CDR3 reads CASSSSRDNNEQFF. The CDR3 DNA is TGTGCCAGCAGCTCGAGCCGGGACAACAATGAGCAGTTCTTC.

This clone was detected only once. V usage is TRBV7-9 and J usage is TRBJ1-2; 9 bases fit TRBD1. With 5 bases clipped from V and 7 bases from J, the junction kept 8 bases outside the gene matches. The CDR3 contains 14 residues. Germline lookup yields CDR1 SEHNR and CDR2 FQNEAQ (reference sequence). CDR3 sequence reads: CASSARDREGGYTF. In DNA form, the CDR3 reads TGTGCCAGCAGCGCCCGGGACAGGGAAGGTGGCTACACCTTC.

V gene TRBV5-4 combines with J gene TRBJ2-3, with 13 bases fitting TRBD2. V shed 4 bases, J shed 3 bases, and the junction held 8 bases outside the gene matches. The CDR3 has 17 amino acids. Germline CDR1 reads SGHNT; CDR2 reads YYREEE (reference sequence). In DNA, the CDR3 is TGTGCCAGCAGCCAAGGACTAGCGGGGGCCCGGACAGATACGCAGTATTTT. Translating gives CASSQGLAGARTDTQYF.

Points on this clone: The sample holds other DNA sequences that translate to the same CDR3. The chain uses TRBV2 and TRBJ1-2; 9 bases are a match to TRBD1. V lost 6 bases and J lost 3; bases outside the gene matches: 5. CDR1 and CDR2 from the germline V gene are SNHLY and FYNNEI. The CDR3 totals 14 residues. The CDR3 loop reads CASRLGQGDYGYTF. CDR3 sequence (DNA): TGTGCCAGCAGGCTGGGACAGGGAGACTATGGCTACACCTTC.

In DNA form, the CDR3 reads TGTGCCAGCAGTTTTCTGGGACACCTCTCACAGACCCAGTACTTC. It specifies CASSFLGHLSQTQYF. The chain combines TRBV28 with TRBJ2-5; D is perhaps TRBD1 (6 bases). The CDR3 is made up of 15 amino acids. Looked up from germline, CDR1 is MDHEN and CDR2 is SYDVKM. V lost 3 bases and J lost 6, with 17 bases in between. The whole variable domain, remainder taken from reference TRBV28 and TRBJ2-5, is DVKVTQSSRYLVKRTGEKVFLECVQDMDHENMFWYRQDPGLGLRLIYFSYDVKMKEKGDIPEGYSVSREKKERFSLILESASTNQTSMYLCASSFLGHLSQTQYFGPGTRLLVL.

V is TRBV29-1 and J is TRBJ2-5, with D perhaps TRBD2 (5 bases). CDR3 length: 14 residues. The V end was cut by 0 bases, the J end by 1 base, with 9 bases between. Germline CDR1 SQVTM, CDR2 ANQGSEA. CDR3 in amino acids: CSVEDLGLQETQYF. The CDR3 DNA follows: TGCAGCGTTGAAGACTTAGGACTCCAAGAGACCCAGTACTTC.

This chain connects TRBV7-6 to TRBJ2-1, with TRBD2 matching 10 bases. With V trimmed by 5 bases and J by 8 bases, 6 bases remained unmatched. Germline-derived CDR1 and CDR2 are SGHVS and FNYEAQ. This CDR3 has 14 residues. In nucleotides, the CDR3 is TGTGCCAGCAGCCCCGGACTAGCGGCCGATGAGCAGTTCTTC. This codes for CASSPGLAADEQFF.